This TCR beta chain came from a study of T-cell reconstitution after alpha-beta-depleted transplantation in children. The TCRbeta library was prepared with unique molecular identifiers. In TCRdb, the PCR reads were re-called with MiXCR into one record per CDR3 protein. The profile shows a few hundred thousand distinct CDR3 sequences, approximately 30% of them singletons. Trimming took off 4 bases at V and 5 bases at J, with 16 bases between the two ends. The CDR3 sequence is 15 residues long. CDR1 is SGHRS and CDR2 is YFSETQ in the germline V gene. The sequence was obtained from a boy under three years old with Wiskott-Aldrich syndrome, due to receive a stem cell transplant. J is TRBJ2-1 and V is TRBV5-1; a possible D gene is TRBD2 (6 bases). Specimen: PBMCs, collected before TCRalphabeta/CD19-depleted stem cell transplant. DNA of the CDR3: TGCGCCAGCAGCCCCCCAGGGTCGGGGGACAATGAGCAGTTCTTC. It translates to CASSPPGSGDNEQFF. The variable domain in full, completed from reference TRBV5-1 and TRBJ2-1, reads KAGVTQTPRYLIKTRGQQVTLSCSPISGHRSVSWYQQTPGQGLQFLFEYFSETQRNKGNFPGRFSGRQFSNSRSEMNVSTLELGDSALYLCASSPPGSGDNEQFFGPGTRLTVL.